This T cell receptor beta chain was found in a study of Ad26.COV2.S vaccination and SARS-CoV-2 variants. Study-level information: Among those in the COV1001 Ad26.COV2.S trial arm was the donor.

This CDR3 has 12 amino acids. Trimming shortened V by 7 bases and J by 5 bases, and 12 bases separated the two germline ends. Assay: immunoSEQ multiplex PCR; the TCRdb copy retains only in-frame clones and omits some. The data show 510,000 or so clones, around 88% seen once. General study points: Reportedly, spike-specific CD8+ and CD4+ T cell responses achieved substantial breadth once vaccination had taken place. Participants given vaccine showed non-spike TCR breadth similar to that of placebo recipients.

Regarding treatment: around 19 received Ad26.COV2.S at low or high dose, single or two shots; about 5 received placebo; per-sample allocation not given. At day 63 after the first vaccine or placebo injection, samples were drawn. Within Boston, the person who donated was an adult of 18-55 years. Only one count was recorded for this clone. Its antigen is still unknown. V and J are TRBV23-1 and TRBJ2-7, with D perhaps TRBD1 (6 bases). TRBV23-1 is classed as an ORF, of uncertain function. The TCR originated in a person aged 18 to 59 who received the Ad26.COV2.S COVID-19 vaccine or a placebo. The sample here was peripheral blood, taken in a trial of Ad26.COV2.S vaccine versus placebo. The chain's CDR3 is CASTRQVHEQYF. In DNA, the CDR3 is TGCGCCAGCACCCGACAGGTCCACGAGCAGTACTTC.